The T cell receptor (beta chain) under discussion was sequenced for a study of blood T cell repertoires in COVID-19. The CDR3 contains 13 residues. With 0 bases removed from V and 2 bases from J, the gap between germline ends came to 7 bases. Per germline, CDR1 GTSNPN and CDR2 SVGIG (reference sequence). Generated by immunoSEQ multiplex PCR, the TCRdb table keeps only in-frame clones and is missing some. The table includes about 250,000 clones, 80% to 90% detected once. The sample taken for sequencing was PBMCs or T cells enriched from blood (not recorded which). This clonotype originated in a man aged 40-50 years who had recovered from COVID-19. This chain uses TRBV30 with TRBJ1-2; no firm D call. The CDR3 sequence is CAWSVMENYGYTF. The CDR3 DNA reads TGTGCCTGGAGTGTAATGGAGAACTATGGCTACACCTTC.